This TCR beta chain is drawn from a study of early T cells in non-severe SARS-CoV-2 infection. Background on the study: Chains were not paired, and sequencing was done on bulk RNA from unsorted whole blood.

This clonotype was detected only once. In the library, individual cDNA molecules carried attached unique molecular identifiers. TCRdb redid the calling of the 5' RACE reads with MiXCR, one entry per CDR3 protein. The data contain fewer than 90,000 distinct CDR3 sequences, 13% to 15% of them singletons. Sample: whole blood. This TCR derives from an adult who was a healthcare worker with PCR-confirmed SARS-CoV-2 infection or an uninfected control (not recorded which).

Here the CDR3 DNA reads TGTGCCAGCAGGACAGGGGGCGGCTACGAGCAGTACTTC. The encoded protein is CASRTGGGYEQYF. The chain is built from TRBV2 and TRBJ2-7; 10 bases align to TRBD1. Germline loops: CDR1 SNHLY, CDR2 FYNNEI. V was pared by 6 bases and J by 3 bases, with 2 bases of the junction left unmatched. The CDR3 has 13 residues. The full variable domain, completed using reference TRBV2 and TRBJ2-7, is EPEVTQTPSHQVTQMGQEVILRCVPISNHLYFYWYRQILGQKVEFLVSFYNNEISEKSEIFDDQFSVERPDGSNFTLKIRSTKLEDSAMYFCASRTGGGYEQYFGPGTRLTVT.